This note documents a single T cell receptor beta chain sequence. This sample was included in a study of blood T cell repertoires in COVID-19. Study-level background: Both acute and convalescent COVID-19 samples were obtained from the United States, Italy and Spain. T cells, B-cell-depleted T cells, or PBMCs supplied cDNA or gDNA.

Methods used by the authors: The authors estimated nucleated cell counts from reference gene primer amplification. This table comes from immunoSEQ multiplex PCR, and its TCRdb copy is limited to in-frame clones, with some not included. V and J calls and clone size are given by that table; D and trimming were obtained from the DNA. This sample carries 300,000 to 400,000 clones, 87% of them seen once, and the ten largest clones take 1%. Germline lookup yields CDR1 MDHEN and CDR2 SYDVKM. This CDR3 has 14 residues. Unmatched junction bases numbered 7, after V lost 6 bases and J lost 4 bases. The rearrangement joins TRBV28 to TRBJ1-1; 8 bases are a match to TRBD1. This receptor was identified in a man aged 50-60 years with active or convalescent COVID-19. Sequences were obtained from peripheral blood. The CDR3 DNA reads TGTGCCAGCAGATATCCAGGGGGCGTCACTGAAGCTTTCTTT. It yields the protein CASRYPGGVTEAFF.